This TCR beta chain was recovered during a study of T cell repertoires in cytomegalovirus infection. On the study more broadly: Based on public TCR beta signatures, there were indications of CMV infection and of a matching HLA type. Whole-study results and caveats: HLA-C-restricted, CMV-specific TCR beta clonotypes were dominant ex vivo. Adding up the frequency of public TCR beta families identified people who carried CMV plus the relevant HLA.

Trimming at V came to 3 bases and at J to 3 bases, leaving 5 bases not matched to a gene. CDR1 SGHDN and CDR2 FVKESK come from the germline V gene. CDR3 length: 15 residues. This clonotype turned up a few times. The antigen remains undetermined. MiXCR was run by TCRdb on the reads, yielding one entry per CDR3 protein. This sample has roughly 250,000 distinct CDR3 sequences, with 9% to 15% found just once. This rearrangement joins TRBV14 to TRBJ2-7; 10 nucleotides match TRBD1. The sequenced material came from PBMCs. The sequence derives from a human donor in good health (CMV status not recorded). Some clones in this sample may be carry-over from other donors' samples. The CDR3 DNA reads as TGTGCCAGCAGCCACCGGGACAGGGGTAACTACGAGCAGTACTTC. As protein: CASSHRDRGNYEQYF.